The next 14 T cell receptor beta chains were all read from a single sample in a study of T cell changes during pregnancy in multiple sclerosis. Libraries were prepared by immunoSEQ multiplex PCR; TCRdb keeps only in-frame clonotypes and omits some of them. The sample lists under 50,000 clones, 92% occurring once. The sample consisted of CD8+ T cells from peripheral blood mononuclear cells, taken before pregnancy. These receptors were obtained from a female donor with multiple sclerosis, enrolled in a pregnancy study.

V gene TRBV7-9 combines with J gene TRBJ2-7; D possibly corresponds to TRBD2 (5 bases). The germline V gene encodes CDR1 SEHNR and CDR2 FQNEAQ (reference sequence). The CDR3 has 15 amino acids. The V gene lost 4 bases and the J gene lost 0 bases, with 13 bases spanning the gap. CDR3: CASSSPRAVSYEQYF. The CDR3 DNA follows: TGTGCCAGCAGCTCCCCCCGAGCGGTCTCCTACGAGCAGTACTTC.

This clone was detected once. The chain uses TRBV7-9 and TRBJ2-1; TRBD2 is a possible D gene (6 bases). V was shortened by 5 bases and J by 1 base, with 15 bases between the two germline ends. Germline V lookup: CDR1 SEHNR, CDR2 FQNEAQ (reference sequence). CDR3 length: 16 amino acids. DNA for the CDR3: TGTGCCAGCAGCCCACAACAGGAGGGTTCCTACAATGAGCAGTTCTTC. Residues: CASSPQQEGSYNEQFF.

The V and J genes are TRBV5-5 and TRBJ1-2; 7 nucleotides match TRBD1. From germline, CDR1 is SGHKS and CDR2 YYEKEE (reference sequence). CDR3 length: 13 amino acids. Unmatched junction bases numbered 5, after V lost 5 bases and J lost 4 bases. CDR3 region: CASRVDRFYGYTF. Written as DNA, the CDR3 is TGTGCCAGCAGAGTGGACAGGTTCTATGGCTACACCTTC.

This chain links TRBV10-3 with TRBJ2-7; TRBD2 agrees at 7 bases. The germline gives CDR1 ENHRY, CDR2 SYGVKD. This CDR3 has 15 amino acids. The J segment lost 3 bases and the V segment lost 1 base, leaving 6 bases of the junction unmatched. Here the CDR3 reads CAISEYREGSYEQYF. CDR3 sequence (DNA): TGTGCCATCAGTGAGTATAGGGAGGGGAGCTACGAGCAGTACTTC.

The CDR3 here is CAYYRGYNEQFF. The CDR3 DNA sequence: TGTGCATACTACAGGGGTTACAATGAGCAGTTCTTC. The chain uses TRBV7-9 and TRBJ2-1; 7 bases align to TRBD1. Germline V CDR1 and CDR2: SEHNR, FQNEAQ (reference sequence). The CDR3 totals 12 residues. The full variable domain, its missing parts supplied by reference TRBV7-9 and TRBJ2-1, is DTGVSQNPRHKITKRGQNVTFRCDPISEHNRLYWYRQTLGQGPEFLTYFQNEAQLEKSRLLSDRFSAERPKGSFSTLEIQRTEQGDSAMYLCAYYRGYNEQFFGPGTRLTVL.

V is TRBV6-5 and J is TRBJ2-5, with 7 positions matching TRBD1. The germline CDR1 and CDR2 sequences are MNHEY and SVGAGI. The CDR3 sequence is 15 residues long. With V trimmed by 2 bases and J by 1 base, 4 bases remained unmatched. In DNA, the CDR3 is TGTGCCAGCAGTTACCTTGGACAGGTCCAAGAGACCCAGTACTTC. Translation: CASSYLGQVQETQYF.

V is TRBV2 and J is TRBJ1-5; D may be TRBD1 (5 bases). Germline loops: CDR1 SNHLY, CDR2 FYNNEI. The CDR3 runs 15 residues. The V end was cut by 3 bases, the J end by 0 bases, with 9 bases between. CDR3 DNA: TGTGCCAGCAGTGATAGGGGATATAGCAATCAGCCCCAGCATTTT. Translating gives CASSDRGYSNQPQHF.

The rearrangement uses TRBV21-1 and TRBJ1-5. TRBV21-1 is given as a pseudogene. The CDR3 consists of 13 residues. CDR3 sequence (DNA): TGTGCCAGCACGCCACCGGGGGTCCAGCCCCAGCATTTT. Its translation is CASTPPGVQPQHF.

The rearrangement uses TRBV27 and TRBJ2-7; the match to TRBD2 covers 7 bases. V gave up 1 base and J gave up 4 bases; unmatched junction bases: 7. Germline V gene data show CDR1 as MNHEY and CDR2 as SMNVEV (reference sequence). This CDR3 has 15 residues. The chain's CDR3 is CASSLYRGSRYEQYF. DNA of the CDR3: TGTGCCAGCAGTTTATATCGCGGGAGTAGATACGAGCAGTACTTC.

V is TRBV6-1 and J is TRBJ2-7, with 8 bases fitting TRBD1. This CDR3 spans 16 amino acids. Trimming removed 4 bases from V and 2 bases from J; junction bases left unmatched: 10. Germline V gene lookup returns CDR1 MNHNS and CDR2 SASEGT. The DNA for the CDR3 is TGTGCCAGCAGTGTTCGCCGGGACAGGACTCCCTACGAGCAGTACTTC. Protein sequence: CASSVRRDRTPYEQYF.

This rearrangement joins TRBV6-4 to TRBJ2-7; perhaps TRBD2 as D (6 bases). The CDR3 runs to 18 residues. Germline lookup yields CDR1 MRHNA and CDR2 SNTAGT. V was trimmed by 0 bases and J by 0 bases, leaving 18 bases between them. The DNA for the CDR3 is TGTGCCAGCAGTGACTCGTCTAAGCGGGCCCCTCCCTCCTACGAGCAGTACTTC. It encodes CASSDSSKRAPPSYEQYF.

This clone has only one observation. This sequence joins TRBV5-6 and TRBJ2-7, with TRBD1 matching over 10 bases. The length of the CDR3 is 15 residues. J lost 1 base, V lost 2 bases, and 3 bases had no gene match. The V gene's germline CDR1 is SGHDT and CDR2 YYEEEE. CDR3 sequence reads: CASSFGQGGSYEQYF. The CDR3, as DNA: TGTGCCAGCAGCTTCGGACAGGGGGGGTCCTACGAGCAGTACTTC.

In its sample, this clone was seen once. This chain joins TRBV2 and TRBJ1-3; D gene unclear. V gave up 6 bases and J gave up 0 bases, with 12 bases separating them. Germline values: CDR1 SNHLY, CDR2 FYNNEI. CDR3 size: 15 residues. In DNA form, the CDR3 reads TGTGCCAGCAGGGAGGCTATCCTCTCTGGAAACACCATATATTTT. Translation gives CASREAILSGNTIYF.

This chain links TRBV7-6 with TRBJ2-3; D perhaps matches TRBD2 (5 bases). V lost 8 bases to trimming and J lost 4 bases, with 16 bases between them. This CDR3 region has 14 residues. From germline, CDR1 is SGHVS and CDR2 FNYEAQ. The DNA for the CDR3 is TGTGCCAGCGGTGAAGAGGGCGTCGCAGATACGCAGTATTTT. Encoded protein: CASGEEGVADTQYF.